This TCR beta chain was documented in a study of T cells in Graves' hyperthyroidism and ophthalmopathy. Study outcomes and limitations: Model output signaled ophthalmopathy a median around 5.9 months ahead of onset. Blood held most thyroid clonotypes expanded above 0.001 frequency.

In patients aged 18 to 65, hyperthyroidism was newly diagnosed, with duration under 2 months. The PBMCs studied were ones that came from 8.5 to 10 ml fresh peripheral blood. TCR beta CDR3 regions were amplified from RNA transcripts. TCR CDR3 regions were first amplified by RT-PCR with HTBI primers. Each CDR3 protein is one row after TCRdb ran MiXCR on the multiplex PCR reads. The data hold about 400,000 distinct CDR3 sequences, with about 25% observed a single time. To note about this clonotype: As yet, its antigen is unknown.

The CDR3 sequence is 15 residues long. V gave up 4 bases and J gave up 0 bases, with 13 bases separating them. Germline CDR1 reads SGHRS; CDR2 reads YFSETQ. The clonotype originates from a middle-aged man with Graves' hyperthyroidism. This chain connects TRBV5-1 to TRBJ1-1; TRBD1 is a possible D gene (5 bases). The material sequenced was blood. The DNA of the CDR3 is TGCGCCAGCAGCCCGGACGGGGCGATGAACACTGAAGCTTTCTTT. This gives the protein CASSPDGAMNTEAFF.